This entry describes one TCR beta chain. The data originate from a study of response to subunit inactivated influenza vaccine. TCRdb re-called the RT-PCR reads with MiXCR, one entry per CDR3 protein. The table lists just over 300,000 distinct CDR3 sequences, around a fifth of them singletons. Germline values: CDR1 LNHDA, CDR2 SQIVND (reference sequence). The CDR3 is 11 amino acids. The ends were cut back, 4 bases at V and 5 bases at J, with 3 bases in the middle. The sequence was obtained from a man between 50 and 75 years old who received an inactivated influenza vaccine. The starting material was PBMCs from blood, obtained less than 22 months after vaccination. The V gene is TRBV19, the J gene TRBJ2-4; D unclear. This CDR3 reads CASSNQNIQYF. CDR3 coding DNA: TGTGCCAGTAGTAACCAAAACATTCAGTACTTC. The variable domain in full, with the rest retrieved from reference TRBV19 and TRBJ2-4, is DGGITQSPKYLFRKEGQNVTLSCEQNLNHDAMYWYRQDPGQGLRLIYYSQIVNDFQKGDIAEGYSVSREKKESFPLTVTSAQKNPTAFYLCASSNQNIQYFGAGTRLSVL.